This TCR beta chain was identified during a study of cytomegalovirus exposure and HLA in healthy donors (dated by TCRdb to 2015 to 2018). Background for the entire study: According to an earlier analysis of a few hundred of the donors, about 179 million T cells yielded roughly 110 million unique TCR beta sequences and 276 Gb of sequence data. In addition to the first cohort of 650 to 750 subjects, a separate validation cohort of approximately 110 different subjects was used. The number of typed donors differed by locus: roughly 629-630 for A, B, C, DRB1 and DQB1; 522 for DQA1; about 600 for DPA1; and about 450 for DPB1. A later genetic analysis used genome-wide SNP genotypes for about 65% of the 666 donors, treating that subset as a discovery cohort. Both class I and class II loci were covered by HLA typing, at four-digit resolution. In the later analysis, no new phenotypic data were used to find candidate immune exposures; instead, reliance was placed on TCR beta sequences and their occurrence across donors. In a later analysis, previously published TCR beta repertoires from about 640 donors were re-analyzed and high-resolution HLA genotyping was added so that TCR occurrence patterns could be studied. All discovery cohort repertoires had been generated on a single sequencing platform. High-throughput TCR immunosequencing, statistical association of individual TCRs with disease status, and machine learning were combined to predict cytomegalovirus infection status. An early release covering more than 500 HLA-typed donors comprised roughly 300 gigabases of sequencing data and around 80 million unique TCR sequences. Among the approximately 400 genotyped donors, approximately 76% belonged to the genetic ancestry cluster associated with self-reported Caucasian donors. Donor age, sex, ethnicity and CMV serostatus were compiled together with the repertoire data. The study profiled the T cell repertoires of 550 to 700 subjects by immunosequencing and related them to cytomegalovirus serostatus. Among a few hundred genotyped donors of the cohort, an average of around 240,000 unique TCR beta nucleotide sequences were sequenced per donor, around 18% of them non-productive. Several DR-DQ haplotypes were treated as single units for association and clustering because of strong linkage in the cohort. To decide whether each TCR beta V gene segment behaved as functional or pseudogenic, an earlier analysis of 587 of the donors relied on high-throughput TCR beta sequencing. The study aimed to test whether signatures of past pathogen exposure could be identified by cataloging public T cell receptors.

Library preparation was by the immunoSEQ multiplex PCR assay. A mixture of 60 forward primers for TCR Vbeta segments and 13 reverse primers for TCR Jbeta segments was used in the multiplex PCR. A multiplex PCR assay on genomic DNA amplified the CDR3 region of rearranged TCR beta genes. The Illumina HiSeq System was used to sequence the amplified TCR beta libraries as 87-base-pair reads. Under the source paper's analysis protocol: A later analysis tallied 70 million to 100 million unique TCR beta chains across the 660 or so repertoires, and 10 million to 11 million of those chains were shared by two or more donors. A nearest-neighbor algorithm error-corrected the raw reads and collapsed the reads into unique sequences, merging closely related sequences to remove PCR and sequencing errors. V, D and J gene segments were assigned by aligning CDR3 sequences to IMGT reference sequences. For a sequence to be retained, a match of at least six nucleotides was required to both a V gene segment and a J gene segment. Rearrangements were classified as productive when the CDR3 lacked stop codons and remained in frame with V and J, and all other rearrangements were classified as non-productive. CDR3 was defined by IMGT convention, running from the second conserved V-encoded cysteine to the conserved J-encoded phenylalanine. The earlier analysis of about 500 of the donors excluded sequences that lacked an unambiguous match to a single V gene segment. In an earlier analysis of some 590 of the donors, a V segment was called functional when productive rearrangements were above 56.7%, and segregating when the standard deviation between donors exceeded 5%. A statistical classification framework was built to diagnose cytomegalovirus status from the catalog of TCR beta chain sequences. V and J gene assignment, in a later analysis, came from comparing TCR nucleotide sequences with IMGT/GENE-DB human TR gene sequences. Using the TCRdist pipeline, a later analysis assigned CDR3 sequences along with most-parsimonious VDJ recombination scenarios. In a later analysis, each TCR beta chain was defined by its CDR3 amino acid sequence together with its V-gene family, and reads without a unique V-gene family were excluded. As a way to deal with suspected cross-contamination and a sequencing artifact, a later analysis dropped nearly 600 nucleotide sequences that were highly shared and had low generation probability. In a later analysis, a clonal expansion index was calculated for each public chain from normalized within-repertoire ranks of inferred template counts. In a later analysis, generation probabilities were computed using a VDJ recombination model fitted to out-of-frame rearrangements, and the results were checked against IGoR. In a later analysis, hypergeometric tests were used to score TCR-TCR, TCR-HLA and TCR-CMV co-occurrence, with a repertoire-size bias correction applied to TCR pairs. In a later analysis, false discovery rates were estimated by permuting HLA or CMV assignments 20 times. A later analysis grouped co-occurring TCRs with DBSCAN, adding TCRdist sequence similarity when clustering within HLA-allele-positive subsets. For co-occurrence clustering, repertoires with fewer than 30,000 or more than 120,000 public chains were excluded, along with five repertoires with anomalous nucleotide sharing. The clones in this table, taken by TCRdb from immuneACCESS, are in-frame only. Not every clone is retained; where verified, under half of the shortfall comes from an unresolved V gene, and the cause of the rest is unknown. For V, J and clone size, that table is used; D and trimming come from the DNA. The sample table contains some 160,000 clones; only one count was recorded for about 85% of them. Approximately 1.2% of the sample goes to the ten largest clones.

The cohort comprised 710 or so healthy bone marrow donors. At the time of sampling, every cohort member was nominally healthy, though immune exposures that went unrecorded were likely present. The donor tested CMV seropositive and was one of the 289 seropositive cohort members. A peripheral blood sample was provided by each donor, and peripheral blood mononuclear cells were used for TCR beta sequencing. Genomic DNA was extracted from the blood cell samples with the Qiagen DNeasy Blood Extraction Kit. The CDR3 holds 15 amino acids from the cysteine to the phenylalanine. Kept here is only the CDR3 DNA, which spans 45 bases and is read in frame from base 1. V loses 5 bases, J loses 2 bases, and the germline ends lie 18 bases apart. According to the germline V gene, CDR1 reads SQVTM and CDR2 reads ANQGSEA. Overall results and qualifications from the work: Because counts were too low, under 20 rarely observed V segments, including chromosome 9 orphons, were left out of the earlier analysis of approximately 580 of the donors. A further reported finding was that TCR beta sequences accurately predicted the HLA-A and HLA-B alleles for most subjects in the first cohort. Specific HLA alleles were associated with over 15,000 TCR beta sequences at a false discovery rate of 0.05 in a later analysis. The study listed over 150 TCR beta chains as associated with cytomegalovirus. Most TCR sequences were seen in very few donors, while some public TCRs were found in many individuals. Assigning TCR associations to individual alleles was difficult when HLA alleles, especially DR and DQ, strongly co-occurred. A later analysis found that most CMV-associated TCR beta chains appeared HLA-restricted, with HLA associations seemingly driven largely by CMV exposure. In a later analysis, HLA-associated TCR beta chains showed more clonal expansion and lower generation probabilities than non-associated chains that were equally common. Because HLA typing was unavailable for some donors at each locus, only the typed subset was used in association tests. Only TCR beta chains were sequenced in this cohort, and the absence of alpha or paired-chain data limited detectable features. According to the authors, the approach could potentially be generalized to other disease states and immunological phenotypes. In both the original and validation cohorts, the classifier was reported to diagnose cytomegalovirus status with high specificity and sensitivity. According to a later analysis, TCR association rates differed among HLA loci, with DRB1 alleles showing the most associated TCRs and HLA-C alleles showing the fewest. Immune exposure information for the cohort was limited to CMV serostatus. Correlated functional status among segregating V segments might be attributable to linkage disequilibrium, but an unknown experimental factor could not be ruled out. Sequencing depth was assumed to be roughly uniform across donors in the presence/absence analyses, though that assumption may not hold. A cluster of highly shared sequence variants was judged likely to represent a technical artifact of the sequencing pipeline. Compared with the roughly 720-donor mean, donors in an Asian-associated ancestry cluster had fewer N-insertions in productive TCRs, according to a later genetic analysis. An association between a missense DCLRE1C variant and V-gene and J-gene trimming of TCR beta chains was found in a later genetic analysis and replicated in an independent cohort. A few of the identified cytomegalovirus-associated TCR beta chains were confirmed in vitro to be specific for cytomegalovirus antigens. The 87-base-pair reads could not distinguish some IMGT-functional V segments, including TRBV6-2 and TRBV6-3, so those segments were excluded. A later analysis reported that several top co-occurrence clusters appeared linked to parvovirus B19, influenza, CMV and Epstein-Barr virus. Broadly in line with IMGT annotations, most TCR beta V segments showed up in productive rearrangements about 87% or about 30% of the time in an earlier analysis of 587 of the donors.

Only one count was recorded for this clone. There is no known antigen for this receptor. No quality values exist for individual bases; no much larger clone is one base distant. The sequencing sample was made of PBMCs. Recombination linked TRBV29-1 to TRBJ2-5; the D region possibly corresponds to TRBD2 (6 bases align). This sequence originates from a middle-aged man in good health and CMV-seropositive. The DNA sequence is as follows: TGCAGCGTTTCTGGGCGCGGGGCACGTCAAGAGACCCAGTACTTC. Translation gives CSVSGRGARQETQYF.